This TCR beta chain was documented in a study of blood T cell repertoires in COVID-19 (dated by TCRdb to the early 2020s). Regarding the research as a whole: Samples covering the acute and convalescent phases of COVID-19 were provided by collaborators in the United States, Italy and Spain. Deeply sampled blood TCRbeta repertoires from subjects exposed to, actively infected with, or recovered from COVID-19 were included in the dataset. The material from the prospective study consisted of cDNA or gDNA derived from T cells, B-cell-depleted T cells, or PBMCs. The sample metadata nearly always contained a de-identified subject ID, COVID-19 status, age in years and sex. Where available, HLA class I and class II types were taken from metadata supplied by the sample provider and were not determined by assay-based typing. The samples were drawn from two sources: the first 160 participants of the ongoing ImmuneRACE study, and 1,000 to 1,500 subjects contributed by 6 global collaborators. A freely available public database, intended as a resource for researchers studying the immune response to SARS-CoV-2, is where the repertoires were released.

General conclusions and limits of the study: The amount of clinical and demographic metadata varied by source and participant and was provided uncurated.

In the case of this clone: Its antigen is unknown. No much larger clonotype is one base removed from it; base qualities were not supplied.

TCRbeta CDR3 regions were amplified from genomic DNA by means of the immunoSEQ Assay, a bias-controlled multiplex PCR. Under the source paper's analysis protocol: The number of nucleated cells in each sample was estimated by amplification of reference gene primers within the assay. To quantify the absolute abundance of each unique TCRbeta CDR3 rearrangement, sequence reads were collapsed and filtered. For each sample, productive Simpson clonality was calculated as the square root of Simpson's diversity index over productive rearrangements. TCRdb took this table from immuneACCESS and kept in-frame rearrangements with V and J called. Such tables lack part of the clones; where checked against another copy, unresolved V genes explain under half of the gap, and the rest is unexplained. The DNA was the basis for D and trimming; V, J and clone size are from that table. For this sample the table gives 120,000 to 150,000 clones, of which approximately 88% were detected only once. Together, the top ten hold 4.5% to 5.5% of the sample.

Collaborating institutions collected whole blood in K2EDTA tubes following their own protocols. For TCRbeta analysis, collaborators shipped samples in one of three forms: frozen whole blood, isolated PBMCs, or DNA extracted from either of those sample types. V and J are trimmed by 4 bases and 1 base, and the gene matches miss 6 bases of the junction. The CDR3 starts with the cysteine, ends with the phenylalanine, and has 15 residues. The entry retains the CDR3 DNA only, 45 bases that are in frame from base 1. The germline V gene encodes CDR1 SGHRS and CDR2 YFSETQ. The sample comprised peripheral blood. The chain joins TRBV5-1 to TRBJ1-1; 8 of the junction bases match TRBD1. The sequence came from a human donor in a cohort sampled during active COVID-19. The CDR3 amino acid sequence is: CASSEGQDPNTEAFF. In nucleotide form, the sequence is TGCGCCAGCAGCGAGGGACAGGACCCGAACACTGAAGCTTTCTTT.